This T cell receptor (beta chain) was obtained from a study of OX40 agonist ivuxolimab in advanced cancers. Study context: The dose-escalation group included hepatocellular carcinoma, melanoma, renal cell carcinoma and head and neck cancer. Cohort: about 80% men, mean age 60, aged about 23 to 80.

Assay used: immunoSEQ multiplex PCR; TCRdb lists only in-frame clones, some missing. The table shows roughly 66,000 clones, with 82% occurring only once. A note on this clone: Its target is not known.

Overall study results and limits: Among the least clonally expanded were partial responders at 0.1-3.0 mg/kg.

J lost 5 bases, V lost 0 bases, and 6 bases had no gene match. The CDR3 runs 16 residues. CDR1 SGHRS and CDR2 YFSETQ come from the germline V gene. Here the sequenced sample was CD4+ or CD8+ T cells sorted from blood, taken in a trial of the OX40 agonist ivuxolimab. This clonotype originated in an adult with an advanced solid tumor such as melanoma, head and neck, liver or kidney cancer. V and J are TRBV5-1 and TRBJ2-1; TRBD2 matches at 9 bases. CDR3 residues: CASSLAPSGVNNEQFF. The CDR3 DNA follows: TGCGCCAGCAGCTTGGCCCCTAGCGGGGTAAACAATGAGCAGTTCTTC.